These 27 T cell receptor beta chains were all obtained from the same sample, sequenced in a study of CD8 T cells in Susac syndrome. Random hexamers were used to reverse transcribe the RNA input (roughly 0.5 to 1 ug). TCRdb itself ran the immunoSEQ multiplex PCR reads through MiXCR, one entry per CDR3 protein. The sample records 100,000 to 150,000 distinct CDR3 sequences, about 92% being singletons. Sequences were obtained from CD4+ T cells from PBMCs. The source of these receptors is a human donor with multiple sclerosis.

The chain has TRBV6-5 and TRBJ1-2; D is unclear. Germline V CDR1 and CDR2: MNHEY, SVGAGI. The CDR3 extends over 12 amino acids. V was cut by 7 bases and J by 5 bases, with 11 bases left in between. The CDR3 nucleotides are TGTGCCAGCACCCTGGGTGGGTATGGCTACACCTTC. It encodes CASTLGGYGYTF.

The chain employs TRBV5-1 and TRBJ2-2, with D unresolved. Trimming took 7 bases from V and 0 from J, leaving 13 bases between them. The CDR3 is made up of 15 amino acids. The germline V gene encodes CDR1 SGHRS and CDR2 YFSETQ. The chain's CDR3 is CASEEFGANTGELFF. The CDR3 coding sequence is TGCGCCAGCGAAGAGTTTGGCGCGAACACCGGGGAGCTGTTTTTT. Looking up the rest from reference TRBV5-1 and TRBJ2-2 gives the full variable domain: KAGVTQTPRYLIKTRGQQVTLSCSPISGHRSVSWYQQTPGQGLQFLFEYFSETQRNKGNFPGRFSGRQFSNSRSEMNVSTLELGDSALYLCASEEFGANTGELFFGEGSRLTVL.

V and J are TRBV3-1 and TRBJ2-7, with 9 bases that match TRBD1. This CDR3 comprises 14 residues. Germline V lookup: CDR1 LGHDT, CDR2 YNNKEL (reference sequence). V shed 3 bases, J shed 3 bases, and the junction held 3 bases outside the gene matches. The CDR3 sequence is CASSHTGQGYEQYF. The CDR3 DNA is TGTGCCAGCAGCCATACGGGACAGGGCTACGAGCAGTACTTC.

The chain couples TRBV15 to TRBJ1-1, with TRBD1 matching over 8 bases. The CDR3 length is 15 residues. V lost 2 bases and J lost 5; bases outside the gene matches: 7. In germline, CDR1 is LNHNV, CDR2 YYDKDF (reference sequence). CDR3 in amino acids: CATSRYPRGLTEAFF. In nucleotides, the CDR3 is TGTGCCACCAGCAGATACCCCAGGGGGCTGACTGAAGCTTTCTTT.

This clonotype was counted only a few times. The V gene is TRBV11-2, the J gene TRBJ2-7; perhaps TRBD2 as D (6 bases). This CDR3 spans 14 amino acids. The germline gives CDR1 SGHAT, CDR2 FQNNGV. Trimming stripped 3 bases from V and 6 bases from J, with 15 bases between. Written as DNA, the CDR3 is TGTGCCAGCAGCTTCGGAGGGTTGCTCGGCGAGCAGTACTTC. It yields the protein CASSFGGLLGEQYF. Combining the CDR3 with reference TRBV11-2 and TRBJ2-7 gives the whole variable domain EAGVAQSPRYKIIEKRQSVAFWCNPISGHATLYWYQQILGQGPKLLIQFQNNGVVDDSQLPKDRFSAERLKGVDSTLKIQPAKLEDSAVYLCASSFGGLLGEQYFGPGTRLTVT.

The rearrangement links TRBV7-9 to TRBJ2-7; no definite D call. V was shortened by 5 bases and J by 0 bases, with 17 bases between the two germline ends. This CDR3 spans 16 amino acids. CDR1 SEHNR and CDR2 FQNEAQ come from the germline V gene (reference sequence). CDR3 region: CASSHPLALRSYEQYF. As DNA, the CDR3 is TGTGCCAGCAGCCACCCCCTGGCCTTACGCTCCTACGAGCAGTACTTC.

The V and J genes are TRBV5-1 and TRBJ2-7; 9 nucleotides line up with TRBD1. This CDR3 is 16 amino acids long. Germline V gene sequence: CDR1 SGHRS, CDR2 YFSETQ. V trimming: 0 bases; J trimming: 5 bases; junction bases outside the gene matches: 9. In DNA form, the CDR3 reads TGCGCCAGCAGCTTGGCTGGTTACAGGGGGCGGGACGAGCAGTACTTC. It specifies CASSLAGYRGRDEQYF.

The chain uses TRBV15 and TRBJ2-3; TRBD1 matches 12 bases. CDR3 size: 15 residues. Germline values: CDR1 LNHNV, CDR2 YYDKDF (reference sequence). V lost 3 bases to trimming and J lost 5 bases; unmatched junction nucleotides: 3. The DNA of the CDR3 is TGTGCCACCAGCAGGGGACAGGGGGCAGGAGATACGCAGTATTTT. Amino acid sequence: CATSRGQGAGDTQYF.

This CDR3 reads CASSFRLGQQETQYF. DNA of the CDR3: TGTGCCAGCAGTTTTAGGCTCGGACAGCAAGAGACCCAGTACTTC. The V gene is TRBV6-6, the J gene TRBJ2-5; D is perhaps TRBD1 (6 bases). Germline CDR1 MNHNY, CDR2 SVGAGI (reference sequence). The CDR3 is 15 amino acids. The ends were cut back, 4 bases at V and 2 bases at J, with 14 bases in the middle.

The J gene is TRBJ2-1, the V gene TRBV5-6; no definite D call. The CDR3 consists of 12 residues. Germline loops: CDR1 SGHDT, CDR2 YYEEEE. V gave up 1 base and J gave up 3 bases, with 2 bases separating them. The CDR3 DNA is TGTGCCAGCAGCTTGCTCTACAATGAGCAGTTCTTC. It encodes CASSLLYNEQFF.

For the CDR3, the DNA is TGCGCCAGCAGCCCAATTATAGGACAGACAAGCGGAGGCAATCAGCCCCAGCATTTT. Amino acid sequence: CASSPIIGQTSGGNQPQHF. The chain joins TRBV5-1 to TRBJ1-5, with D maybe TRBD1 (6 bases). The CDR3 has 19 residues. The ends were cut back, 4 bases at V and 2 bases at J, with 25 bases in the middle. CDR1 and CDR2 (germline): SGHRS, YFSETQ.

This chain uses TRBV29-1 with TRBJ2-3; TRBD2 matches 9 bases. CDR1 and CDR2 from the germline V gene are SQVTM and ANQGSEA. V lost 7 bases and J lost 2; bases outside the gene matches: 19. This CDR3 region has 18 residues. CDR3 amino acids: CSAWKGKRGAISTDTQYF. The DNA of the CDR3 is TGCAGCGCCTGGAAGGGCAAGCGGGGGGCCATTTCCACAGATACGCAGTATTTT.

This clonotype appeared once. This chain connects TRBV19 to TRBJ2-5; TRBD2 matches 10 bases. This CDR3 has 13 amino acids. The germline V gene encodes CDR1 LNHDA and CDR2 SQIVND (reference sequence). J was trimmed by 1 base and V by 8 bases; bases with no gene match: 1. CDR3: CASSSGSQETQYF. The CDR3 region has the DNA TGTGCCAGTTCTAGCGGGAGCCAAGAGACCCAGTACTTC.

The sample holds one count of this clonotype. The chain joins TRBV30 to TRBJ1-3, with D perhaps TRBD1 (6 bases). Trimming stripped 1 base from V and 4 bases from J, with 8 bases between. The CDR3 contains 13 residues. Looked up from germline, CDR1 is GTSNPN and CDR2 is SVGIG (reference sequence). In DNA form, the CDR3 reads TGTGCCTGGAGTGCGGGGGGCGGAAACACCATATATTTT. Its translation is CAWSAGGGNTIYF.

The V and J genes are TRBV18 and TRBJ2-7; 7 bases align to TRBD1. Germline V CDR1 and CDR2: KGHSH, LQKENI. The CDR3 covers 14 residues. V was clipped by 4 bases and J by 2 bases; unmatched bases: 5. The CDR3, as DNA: TGTGCCAGCTCACGGGACAGACGAGCCTACGAGCAGTACTTC. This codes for CASSRDRRAYEQYF.

CDR3 nucleotides: TGTGCCAGCAGTCGGGACAGTATCACCCAAGAGACCCAGTACTTC. Translation gives CASSRDSITQETQYF. The gene calls are TRBV6-5 and TRBJ2-5, with TRBD1 identical over 7 bases. This CDR3 has 15 amino acids. Germline CDR1 is MNHEY and CDR2 is SVGAGI. With V trimmed by 5 bases and J by 1 base, 7 bases remained unmatched.

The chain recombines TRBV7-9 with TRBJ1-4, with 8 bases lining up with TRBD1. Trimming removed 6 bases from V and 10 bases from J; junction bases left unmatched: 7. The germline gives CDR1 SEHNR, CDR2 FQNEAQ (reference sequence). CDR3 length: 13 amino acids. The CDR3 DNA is TGTGCCAGCAGATCGCAGGGGGCAGGAAAACTGTTTTTT. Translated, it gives CASRSQGAGKLFF.

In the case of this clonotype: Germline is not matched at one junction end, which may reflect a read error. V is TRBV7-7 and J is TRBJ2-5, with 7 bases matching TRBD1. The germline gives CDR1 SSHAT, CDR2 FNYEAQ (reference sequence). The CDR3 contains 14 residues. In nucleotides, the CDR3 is TGTGCTAGCAGCGCTACGGGACAGCAAGAGACCCAGTACTTC. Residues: CASSATGQQETQYF.

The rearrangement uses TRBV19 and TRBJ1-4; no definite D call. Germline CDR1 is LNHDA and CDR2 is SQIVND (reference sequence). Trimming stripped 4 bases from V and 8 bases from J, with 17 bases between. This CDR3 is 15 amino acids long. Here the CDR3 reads CASSTPGSEKEKLFF. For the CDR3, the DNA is TGTGCCAGTAGTACCCCCGGCAGCGAGAAGGAAAAACTGTTTTTT.

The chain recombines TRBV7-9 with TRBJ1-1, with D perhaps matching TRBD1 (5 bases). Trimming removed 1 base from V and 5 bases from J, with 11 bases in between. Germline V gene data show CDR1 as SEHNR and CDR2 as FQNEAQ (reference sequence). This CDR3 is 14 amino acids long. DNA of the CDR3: TGTGCCAGCAGCTTAGTGGGGGGAAGGACTGAAGCTTTCTTT. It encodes CASSLVGGRTEAFF.

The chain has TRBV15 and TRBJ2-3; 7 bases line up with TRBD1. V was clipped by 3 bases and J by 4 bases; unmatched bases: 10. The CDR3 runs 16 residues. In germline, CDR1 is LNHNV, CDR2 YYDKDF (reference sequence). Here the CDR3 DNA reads TGTGCCACCAGCAGGTTCATTGGACAGGAGGCAGATACGCAGTATTTT. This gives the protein CATSRFIGQEADTQYF.

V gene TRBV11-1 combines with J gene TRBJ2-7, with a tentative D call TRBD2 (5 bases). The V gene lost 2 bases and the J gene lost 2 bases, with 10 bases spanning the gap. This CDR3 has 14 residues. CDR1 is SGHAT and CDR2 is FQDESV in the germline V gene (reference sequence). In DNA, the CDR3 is TGTGCCAGCAGCTTATCAAGCGGCGCCTACGAGCAGTACTTC. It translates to CASSLSSGAYEQYF.

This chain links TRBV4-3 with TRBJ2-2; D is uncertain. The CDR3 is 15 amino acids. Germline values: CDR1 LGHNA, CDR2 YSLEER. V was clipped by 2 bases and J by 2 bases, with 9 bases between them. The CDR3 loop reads CASSQPSANTGELFF. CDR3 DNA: TGCGCCAGCAGCCAACCGTCAGCCAACACCGGGGAGCTGTTTTTT.

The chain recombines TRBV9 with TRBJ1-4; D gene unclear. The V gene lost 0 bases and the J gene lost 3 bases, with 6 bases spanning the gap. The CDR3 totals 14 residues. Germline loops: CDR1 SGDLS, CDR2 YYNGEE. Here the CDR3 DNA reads TGTGCCAGCAGCGTAGCGCAGTCTAATGAAAAACTGTTTTTT. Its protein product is CASSVAQSNEKLFF.

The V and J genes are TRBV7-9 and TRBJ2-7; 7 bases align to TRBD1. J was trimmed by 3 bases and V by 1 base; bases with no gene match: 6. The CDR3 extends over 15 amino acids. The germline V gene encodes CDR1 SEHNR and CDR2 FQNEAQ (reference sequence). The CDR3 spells CASSLDLAGGYEQYF. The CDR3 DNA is TGTGCCAGCAGCTTAGATTTGGCAGGGGGCTACGAGCAGTACTTC.

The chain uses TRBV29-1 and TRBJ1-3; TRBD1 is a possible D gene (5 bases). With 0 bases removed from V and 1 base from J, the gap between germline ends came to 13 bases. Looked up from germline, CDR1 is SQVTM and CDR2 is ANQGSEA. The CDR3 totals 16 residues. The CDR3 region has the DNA TGCAGCGTTGAAGAGGAGGAGGGGCTGTCTGGAAACACCATATATTTT. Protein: CSVEEEEGLSGNTIYF.

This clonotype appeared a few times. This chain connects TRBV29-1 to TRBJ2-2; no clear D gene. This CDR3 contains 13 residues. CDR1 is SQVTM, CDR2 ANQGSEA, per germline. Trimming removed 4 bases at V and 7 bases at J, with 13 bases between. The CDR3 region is CSVGPGSVGELFF. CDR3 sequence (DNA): TGCAGCGTTGGCCCCGGGTCGGTCGGGGAGCTGTTTTTT.